The next 23 T cell receptor beta chains were all read from a single sample in a study of T cells in Graves' hyperthyroidism and ophthalmopathy. TCR beta CDR3 regions were amplified from RNA. Initially, a first-round RT-PCR of the TCR CDR3 employed the HTBI primer set. TCRdb reanalysed the multiplex PCR reads using MiXCR and keeps one entry per CDR3 protein. The table has more than 450,000 distinct CDR3 sequences, 14% seen once; the top ten hold approximately 15%. Sequenced material: blood. Receptor source: a woman aged 40-49 years with Graves' hyperthyroidism.

The sample holds many counts of this clonotype. The chain joins TRBV7-2 to TRBJ2-7; perhaps TRBD1 as D (5 bases). The CDR3 has 15 residues. V was trimmed by 2 bases and J by 2 bases, leaving 13 bases between them. CDR1 is SGHTA, CDR2 FQGNSA, per germline. The DNA for the CDR3 is TGTGCCAGCAGCTTAACCTCAGCGACAGCCTACGAGCAGTACTTC. Amino acid sequence: CASSLTSATAYEQYF.

This chain uses TRBV4-1 with TRBJ1-4; 7 bases fit TRBD1. This CDR3 comprises 15 residues. With V trimmed by 4 bases and J by 4 bases, 6 bases remained unmatched. Germline V gene sequence: CDR1 MGHRA, CDR2 YSYEKL. DNA for the CDR3: TGCGCCAGCAGCCGGGCAGGGGGGATTAATGAAAAACTGTTTTTT. This translates into CASSRAGGINEKLFF.

Ten or more counts support this clonotype. This chain uses TRBV5-1 with TRBJ2-2, with D unclear. The CDR3 runs 15 residues. Germline V gene sequence: CDR1 SGHRS, CDR2 YFSETQ. With 3 bases removed from V and 2 bases from J, the gap between germline ends came to 11 bases. CDR3 sequence reads: CASSSKGLNTGELFF. As DNA, the CDR3 is TGCGCCAGCAGCTCTAAGGGCCTTAACACCGGGGAGCTGTTTTTT.

This clonotype was counted between two and nine times. The V and J genes are TRBV19 and TRBJ2-5; a possible D gene is TRBD2 (6 bases). The length of the CDR3 is 15 residues. V gave up 5 bases and J gave up 2 bases, with 15 bases separating them. From germline, CDR1 is LNHDA and CDR2 SQIVND (reference sequence). The CDR3 loop is CASSQQGTLQETQYF. The CDR3 DNA sequence: TGTGCCAGTAGTCAACAAGGGACTCTGCAAGAGACCCAGTACTTC.

On this clonotype itself: A much larger clonotype is one base distant, so this may be a read error. The chain is built from TRBV2 and TRBJ2-7; TRBD1 matches at 8 bases. The J call may not be correct, given that the DNA end is closer to TRBJ2-1. Germline values: CDR1 SNHLY, CDR2 FYNNEI. The CDR3 consists of 14 residues. The DNA for the CDR3 is TGTGCCAGCAACCCCGGGACAGGTGTCTACGAGCAGTTCTTC. The encoded protein is CASNPGTGVYEQFF.

This clonotype has just a few counts. V and J are TRBV6-1 and TRBJ1-1; D gene ambiguous. Trimming removed 3 bases from V and 6 bases from J, with 8 bases in between. Germline CDR1 and CDR2: MNHNS and SASEGT. The CDR3 contains 12 residues. The CDR3 sequence: CASSDQLAEAFF. Here the CDR3 DNA reads TGTGCCAGCAGTGACCAGCTCGCTGAAGCTTTCTTT.

The chain links TRBV7-9 to TRBJ1-1, with no clear D. Trimming pared 1 base from V and 0 bases from J, leaving 12 bases between. This CDR3 region has 16 residues. Germline V gene data show CDR1 as SEHNR and CDR2 as FQNEAQ (reference sequence). CDR3 in amino acids: CASSLGASTLNTEAFF. DNA for the CDR3: TGTGCCAGCAGCTTAGGGGCGAGCACCCTGAACACTGAAGCTTTCTTT. Full variable domain (outside the CDR3, taken from reference TRBV7-9 and TRBJ1-1): DTGVSQNPRHKITKRGQNVTFRCDPISEHNRLYWYRQTLGQGPEFLTYFQNEAQLEKSRLLSDRFSAERPKGSFSTLEIQRTEQGDSAMYLCASSLGASTLNTEAFFGQGTRLTVV.

Ten or more counts support this clonotype. The chain couples TRBV20-1 to TRBJ2-7; D possibly matches TRBD1 or TRBD2 (6 bases each). The CDR3 contains 12 residues. Germline CDR1 and CDR2: DFQATT and SNEGSKA (reference sequence). The V end lost 6 bases, the J end lost 3 bases, and 12 bases lay between the germline ends. As DNA, the CDR3 is TGCAGTGCCGAGGGGGGAGTCTACGAGCAGTACTTC. This sequence encodes CSAEGGVYEQYF.

In its sample, this clonotype was seen many times. The genes are TRBV28 and TRBJ2-7; no clear D gene. Germline values: CDR1 MDHEN, CDR2 SYDVKM. CDR3 length: 13 amino acids. CDR3 in amino acids: CVSAGLKVAEQYF. As DNA, the CDR3 is TGTGTCTCGGCCGGGCTAAAGGTCGCCGAGCAGTACTTC.

The rearrangement uses TRBV29-1 and TRBJ2-2; D is ambiguous. Deletions cut 4 bases from V and 8 bases from J, with 11 bases between. The germline V gene encodes CDR1 SQVTM and CDR2 ANQGSEA. The CDR3 has 12 residues. CDR3 protein: CSVARIGGELFF. The CDR3 DNA follows: TGCAGCGTTGCCCGGATCGGGGGGGAGCTGTTTTTT.

The chain carries TRBV28 and TRBJ1-3; D gene ambiguous. The CDR3 is 16 amino acids. CDR1 and CDR2 from the germline V gene are MDHEN and SYDVKM. The V end was cut by 7 bases, the J end by 0 bases, with 16 bases between. CDR3 loop: CASTMSGEISGNTIYF. The CDR3 DNA reads as TGTGCCAGCACCATGTCTGGCGAAATCTCTGGAAACACCATATATTTT.

The chain has TRBV4-1 and TRBJ2-7; 7 positions agree with TRBD2. Germline V gives CDR1 MGHRA, CDR2 YSYEKL. Losses at the gene ends were 0 bases for V and 4 bases for J; bases not matched to a gene: 6. CDR3 length: 15 residues. The CDR3 bases are TGCGCCAGCAGCCAAGATTCGCTAGCGGCGTACGAGCAGTACTTC. Translated, it gives CASSQDSLAAYEQYF.

This clonotype was detected many times. This chain joins TRBV11-3 and TRBJ1-2, with 9 bases aligning to TRBD1. CDR1 is SGHNT, CDR2 YENEEA, per germline. Trimming took 4 bases from V and 6 from J; bases not matched to a gene: 3. There are 13 residues in the CDR3. CDR3 nucleotides: TGTGCCAGCAGCTCCCGGGACAGGGATGGCTACACCTTC. As protein: CASSSRDRDGYTF.

This clonotype has ten or more counts. The gene calls are TRBV3-1 and TRBJ2-7; 8 nucleotides agree with TRBD2. CDR1 is LGHDT and CDR2 is YNNKEL in the germline V gene (reference sequence). With 0 bases clipped from V and 5 bases from J, the junction kept 12 bases outside the gene matches. This CDR3 contains 17 residues. CDR3 sequence (DNA): TGTGCCAGCAGCCAAGATACTTTAGGCGGGAGGCTCAACGAGCAGTACTTC. This translates into CASSQDTLGGRLNEQYF.

This clonotype was counted a few times. A read error may account for a junction end that differs from germline. V usage is TRBV11-1 and J usage is TRBJ2-5; 13 bases are shared with TRBD2. In germline, CDR1 is SGHAT, CDR2 FQDESV (reference sequence). This CDR3 is built from 12 residues. The CDR3 spells CASSPGLAGIDF. CDR3 sequence (DNA): TGTGCCAGCAGCCCGGGACTAGCGGGGATTGACTTC.

The J gene is TRBJ1-2, the V gene TRBV18; no firm D call. The CDR3 has 13 residues. V lost 2 bases to trimming and J lost 14 bases, with 18 bases between them. Germline V gene sequence: CDR1 KGHSH, CDR2 LQKENI. This CDR3 is CASSPDPQRDRTF. CDR3 DNA sequence: TGTGCCAGCTCACCAGATCCACAGCGGGATAGGACCTTC.

This clonotype appeared a few times. J is TRBJ1-5 and V is TRBV19; D perhaps matches TRBD1 (5 bases). The CDR3 contains 15 residues. Germline CDR1 LNHDA, CDR2 SQIVND (reference sequence). The V and J ends lost 5 bases and 1 base respectively, with 12 bases between them. The CDR3 DNA sequence: TGTGCCAGTAGTTCCAGGGTGTGGAGCAATCAGCCCCAGCATTTT. This codes for CASSSRVWSNQPQHF.

Turning to this clonotype: It may be a read error: a sequence one base away is much more abundant. The rearrangement uses TRBV25-1 and TRBJ1-5, with 10 bases that match TRBD1. Trimming removed 4 bases from V and 0 bases from J; junction bases left unmatched: 0. The CDR3 has 15 residues. Germline values: CDR1 MGHDK, CDR2 SYGVNS. CDR3: CASSGTGGSNQPQHF. Written as DNA, the CDR3 is TGTGCCAGCAGTGGGACAGGGGGTAGCAATCAGCCCCAGCATTTT.

Only a few counts were recorded for this clonotype. CDR3 region: CASSTRDREKLFF. CDR3 in DNA: TGTGCCAGCAGCACCCGGGACAGAGAAAAACTGTTTTTT. V gene TRBV9 combines with J gene TRBJ1-4; TRBD1 matches 7 bases. The CDR3 has 13 amino acids. Germline V gives CDR1 SGDLS, CDR2 YYNGEE. V shed 4 bases, J shed 8 bases, and the junction held 5 bases outside the gene matches.

The chain is built from TRBV28 and TRBJ2-1; 8 bases match TRBD1. The CDR3 is made up of 12 amino acids. V lost 4 bases and J lost 8; bases outside the gene matches: 1. Germline-derived CDR1 and CDR2 are MDHEN and SYDVKM. In DNA, the CDR3 is TGTGCCAGCAGTTCAGGGGGCCATGAGCAGTTCTTC. Its protein product is CASSSGGHEQFF.

The table lists this clonotype with many counts. The chain joins TRBV28 to TRBJ1-5; 9 nucleotides line up with TRBD1. Trimming removed 8 bases from V and 2 bases from J; junction bases left unmatched: 10. The CDR3 runs 16 residues. Germline V gives CDR1 MDHEN, CDR2 SYDVKM. Written as DNA, the CDR3 is TGTGCCAGCTCATACTTACAGGGGGCGGGCAATCAGCCCCAGCATTTT. This translates into CASSYLQGAGNQPQHF.

This clonotype was recorded at least ten times. V is TRBV7-3 and J is TRBJ1-1; possible D gene TRBD1, 5 bases. In germline, CDR1 is SGHTA, CDR2 FQGTGA. V lost 2 bases and J 1 base, leaving 11 bases between the germline ends. CDR3 length equals 15 residues. CDR3 nucleotide sequence: TGTGCCAGCAGCTTAGTTGGGGCCCCGAACACTGAAGCTTTCTTT. Translation: CASSLVGAPNTEAFF.

Ten or more counts support this clonotype. CDR3 in DNA: TGTGCCAGCAGATTCCCGGGACAGGGGTACAATGAGCAGTTCTTC. Translation: CASRFPGQGYNEQFF. V and J are TRBV6-1 and TRBJ2-1, with 10 nucleotides matching TRBD1. Germline V gene lookup returns CDR1 MNHNS and CDR2 SASEGT. This CDR3 contains 15 residues. V lost 6 bases to trimming and J lost 4 bases; unmatched junction nucleotides: 6.